A selection of T cell receptor beta chains follows, all from one sample in a study of Graves' ophthalmopathy and Graves' hyperthyroidism. TCRdb re-derived calls from the multiplex PCR reads in MiXCR, one entry per CDR3 protein. In the table there are 650,000 to 900,000 distinct CDR3 sequences, roughly 40% of which are singletons. The sequenced sample consisted of peripheral blood. The receptors were gathered from an adult man with Graves' ophthalmopathy. The CDR3 runs from the conserved cysteine through the conserved F or W. The order of the fields is clone size, J gene, V gene, D gene, CDR3 DNA, CDR3 protein. The D gene is left open where the match is weak. Clone size is stated in some rows and not others, as once, few, many or a class when expanded.

>-|TRBJ1-1|TRBV11-2|TRBD1
TGTGCCAGCAGTTACCGGGGACAGGGGAACACTGAAGCTTTCTTT
CASSYRGQGNTEAFF
>-|TRBJ2-7|TRBV2|-
TGTGCCAGCTCACCAGGGGTTTACGAGCAGTACTTC
CASSPGVYEQYF
>many|TRBJ1-2|TRBV9|-
TGTGCCAGCAGCGTGGGACCCGCTGGCTACACCTTC
CASSVGPAGYTF
>-|TRBJ1-5|TRBV15|-
TGTGCCACCAGCAGGCGGGGACTGGAAGAGACCCAGCATTTT
CATSRRGLEETQHF
>-|TRBJ2-2|TRBV7-2|TRBD1
TGTGTCAGCAGCCTTGGACAGGGCCCAGCGAACACCGGGGAGCTGTTTTTT
CVSSLGQGPANTGELFF
>few|TRBJ1-2|TRBV19|TRBD1
TGTGCCAGCTCACAGGGGGCAATTTGGAGTCTAGGCTACACCTTC
CASSQGAIWSLGYTF
>once|TRBJ1-2|TRBV29-1|-
TGCAGCTCCGGCTATGGCTACACCTTC
CSSGYGYTF
>-|TRBJ1-1|TRBV25-1|TRBD1
TGTGCCAGCTCACCCCAGGGGGTTTGGGCCACTGAAGCTTTCTTT
CASSPQGVWATEAFF
>-|TRBJ2-5|TRBV12-3/TRBV12-4|-
TGTGCCAGCAGCCAAGACCCCTCGGTAGCGCCACAAGAGACCCAGTACTTC
CASSQDPSVAPQETQYF
>few|TRBJ1-1|TRBV4-1|TRBD1
TGCGCCAGCAGCCAACCAAGACAGGGGAGCACTGAAGCTTTCTTT
CASSQPRQGSTEAFF
>-|TRBJ2-5|TRBV19|-
TGTGCCAGCGAGTCGGGCTACGGGACCCAGTACTTC
CASESGYGTQYF
>-|TRBJ2-7|TRBV10-3|-
TGTGCCAGCAGTTACCGGGGAACGTACGAGCAGTACTTC
CASSYRGTYEQYF
>-|TRBJ2-7|TRBV12-3/TRBV12-4|-
TGTGCCAGCAGCGTAGATCGAGACAGGAACTACGAGCAGTACTTC
CASSVDRDRNYEQYF
>-|TRBJ1-4|TRBV20-1|-
TGCAGTGTCCCTGGGGGCAGTTCTAATGAAAAACTGCTTTTT
CSVPGGSSNEKLLF
>many|TRBJ1-2|TRBV15|TRBD1
TGTGCCACCAGCGAACGGGGGACAGGGAACTATGGCTACACCTTC
CATSERGTGNYGYTF
>many|TRBJ2-5|TRBV9|TRBD2
TGTGCCAGCAGCGGATCTAGCGGTCAAGAGACCCAGTACTTC
CASSGSSGQETQYF
>-|TRBJ2-7|TRBV2|TRBD1
TGTGCCAGCAGTGAGGACAGGGGGGCTGGGGCCACATACGAGCAGTACTTC
CASSEDRGAGATYEQYF
>-|TRBJ1-6|TRBV20-1|TRBD1
TGCGGTGCTAGGAGACAGGGTACAAATTCACCCCTCCACTTT
CGARRQGTNSPLHF
>-|TRBJ2-7|TRBV10-3|-
TGTGCCAGCAGATTTGACAGGAGAGGACCCTACGAGCAGTACTTC
CASRFDRRGPYEQYF
>many|TRBJ1-2|TRBV7-8|TRBD1
TGTGCCAGCAGCTTAGACAGGGGTTCAGACTATGGCTACACCTTC
CASSLDRGSDYGYTF
>few|TRBJ1-5|TRBV9|TRBD1
TGTGCCAGCAGCGATACAGGACAGGTGGTGGAAGATCAGCCCCAGCATTTT
CASSDTGQVVEDQPQHF
>-|TRBJ2-5|TRBV11-1|TRBD2
TGTGCCAGCAACAATTTCGGTGATATCGGGAGGGACCAAGAGACCCAGTACTTC
CASNNFGDIGRDQETQYF
>few|TRBJ2-7|TRBV9|TRBD2
TGTGCCAGCAGCGAGGTACTAGCGGGAGGCGAGCAGTACTTC
CASSEVLAGGEQYF
>-|TRBJ2-7|TRBV7-6|-
TGTGCCAGCAGCTTAGGGCGGGGCCTAGGCGAGCAGTACTTC
CASSLGRGLGEQYF
>-|TRBJ2-3|TRBV19|-
TGTGCCAGTAGTATGGCCGGGGGAATCACAGATACGCAGTATTTT
CASSMAGGITDTQYF
>-|TRBJ2-5|TRBV4-2|TRBD2
TGTGCCAGCAGCGTGACTAGCGGGGGGGAAGAGACCCAGTACTTC
CASSVTSGGEETQYF
>many|TRBJ1-1|TRBV29-1|-
TGCAGCGCCAGGGAGGGTCGGTACGCTTTCTTT
CSAREGRYAFF
>-|TRBJ1-4|TRBV18|-
TGTGCCAGCTCGGAGGACAGTTTCCGCTTAAGTGAAAAACTGTTTTTT
CASSEDSFRLSEKLFF
>-|TRBJ1-1|TRBV2|-
TGTGCCAGCAGACCCGGAGCGGGGAACACTGAAGCTTTCTTT
CASRPGAGNTEAFF
>once|TRBJ1-5|TRBV28|-
TGTGCCAGCAGCCAGGTGGTAGAGCCCCAGCATTTT
CASSQVVEPQHF
>many|TRBJ1-2|TRBV29-1|TRBD1
TGCAGCGTGGGAGGGGGCGAAGCTAACTATGGCTACACCTTC
CSVGGGEANYGYTF
>few|TRBJ2-7|TRBV7-2|-
TGTGCCAGCAGCTTGGACACGAGCTCCTACGAGCAGTACTTC
CASSLDTSSYEQYF
>few|TRBJ2-7|TRBV12-3/TRBV12-4|-
TGTGCCAGCAGTTTCGGCTTTTCGGACGAGCAGTACTTC
CASSFGFSDEQYF
>-|TRBJ1-1|TRBV9|-
TGTGCCAGCACCCGTAGGGAAGGGAACACTGAAGCTTTCTTT
CASTRREGNTEAFF
>once|TRBJ1-1|TRBV2|TRBD1
TGTGCCAGCAACTACCGGGACAGGAACACTGAAGCTTTCTTT
CASNYRDRNTEAFF
>-|TRBJ1-1|TRBV20-1|-
TGCAGTGCTATGGTCAGGCTGAACACTGAAGCTTTCTTT
CSAMVRLNTEAFF
>once|TRBJ2-5|TRBV19|TRBD2
TGTGCCAGTAGTGTCCTGACTAGCGGGGGAGAGACCCAGTACTTC
CASSVLTSGGETQYF
>-|TRBJ2-7|TRBV29-1|-
TGCAGCGCTCGGACAGAACACTACGAGCAGTACTTC
CSARTEHYEQYF
>many|TRBJ1-1|TRBV11-1|-
TGTGCCAGCAGCCAGTTACGGGGGGCCGGTGAAGCTTTCTTT
CASSQLRGAGEAFF
>-|TRBJ2-2|TRBV7-9|-
TGTGCCGCCATGGGGACTGCGGGGATTCCCGGGGAGCTGTTTTTT
CAAMGTAGIPGELFF
>-|TRBJ2-3|TRBV19|TRBD2
TGTGCCAGTAGCGTAGCGGGGACAGATACGCAGTATTTT
CASSVAGTDTQYF
>many|TRBJ1-1|TRBV7-2|-
TGTGCCAGCAGGGTGGGGGTGGGCACTGAAGCTTTCTTT
CASRVGVGTEAFF
>many|TRBJ2-7|TRBV10-3|TRBD2
TGTGCCATCAGTGGTTTCCTAGCGGGGGCCTACGAGCAGTACTTC
CAISGFLAGAYEQYF
>-|TRBJ1-2|TRBV7-9|-
TGTGCCAGCAGCTTCAACAGGAACGGAAACACCTTC
CASSFNRNGNTF
>-|TRBJ1-4|TRBV12-3/TRBV12-4|TRBD1
TGTGCCAGCAGTACCTCACAGGGGGGTGAAAAACTGTTTTTT
CASSTSQGGEKLFF
>many|TRBJ2-5|TRBV7-2|TRBD1
TGTGCCAGCAGCCGACGACAGGGGGCAGAGACCCAGTACTTC
CASSRRQGAETQYF
>-|TRBJ2-3|TRBV24-1|-
TGTGCCACCAGTGATTTTGTAGGAGGAAGCACAGATACGCAGTATTTT
CATSDFVGGSTDTQYF
>few|TRBJ1-6|TRBV9|-
TGTGCCAGCAGCCAAGGGTCAGGGATATCCCTCCACTTT
CASSQGSGISLHF
>-|TRBJ1-1|TRBV5-1|-
TGCGCCAGCAGCTTGGCCCCGGGGGCAGCTTTCTTT
CASSLAPGAAFF
>many|TRBJ1-3|TRBV7-2|-
TGTGCCAGCGGGGGTTTAGGGGAAAACACCATATATTTT
CASGGLGENTIYF